This TCR beta chain is drawn from a study of cytomegalovirus exposure and HLA in healthy donors. Germline CDR1 reads GTSNPN; CDR2 reads SVGIG (reference sequence). V lost 0 bases to trimming and J lost 3 bases, with 8 bases between them. The CDR3 length is 13 residues. The study's findings and limits: Highly shared variants forming one cluster were likely a sequencing artifact.

Use of 60 Vbeta and 13 Jbeta primers characterized the PCR. Only in-frame clones appear in the TCRdb table, and some are missing; sequencing was by immunoSEQ multiplex PCR. The sample has more than 140,000 clones, almost 85% seen once. A remark on this clone: Its antigen remains unknown. Other DNA variants within this sample encode the same CDR3.

The sample taken for sequencing was PBMCs. The rearrangement links TRBV30 to TRBJ1-1, with D hard to call. This TCR was recovered from a man aged 18-30 years in good health and CMV-seropositive. DNA of the CDR3: TGTGCCTGGAGTGTACGGAGAGACACTGAAGCTTTCTTT. Its translation: CAWSVRRDTEAFF. The variable domain in full, completed from reference TRBV30 and TRBJ1-1, reads SQTIHQWPATLVQPVGSPLSLECTVEGTSNPNLYWYRQAAGRGLQLLFYSVGIGQISSEVPQNLSASRPQDRQFILSSKKLLLSDSGFYLCAWSVRRDTEAFFGQGTRLTVV.